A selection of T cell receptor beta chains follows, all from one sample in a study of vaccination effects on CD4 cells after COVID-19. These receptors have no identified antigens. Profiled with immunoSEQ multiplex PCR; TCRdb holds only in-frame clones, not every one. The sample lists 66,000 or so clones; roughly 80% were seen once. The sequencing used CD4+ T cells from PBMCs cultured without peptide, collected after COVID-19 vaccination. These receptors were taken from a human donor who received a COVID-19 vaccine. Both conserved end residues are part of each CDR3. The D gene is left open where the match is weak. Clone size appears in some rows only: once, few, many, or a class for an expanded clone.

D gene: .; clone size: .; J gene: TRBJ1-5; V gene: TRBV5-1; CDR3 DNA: TGCGCCAGCAGCTTGTTGGGACTGATAAATCAGCCCCAGCATTTT; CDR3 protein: CASSLLGLINQPQHF
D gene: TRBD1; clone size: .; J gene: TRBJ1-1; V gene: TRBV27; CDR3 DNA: TGTGCCAGCAGTGTAAGGGACAGGGGGAACACTGAAGCTTTCTTT; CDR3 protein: CASSVRDRGNTEAFF
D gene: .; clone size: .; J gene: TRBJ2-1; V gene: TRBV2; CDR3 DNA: TGTGCCAGCACCAGGGTTAGAAATGAGCAGTTCTTC; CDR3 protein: CASTRVRNEQFF
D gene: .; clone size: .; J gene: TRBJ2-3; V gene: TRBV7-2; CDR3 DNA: TGTGCCAGCAGCTTATCCGTGCAGGATACGCAGTATTTT; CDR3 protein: CASSLSVQDTQYF
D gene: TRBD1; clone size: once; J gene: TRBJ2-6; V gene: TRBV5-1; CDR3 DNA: TGCGCCAGCAGCTCCGGGACAGGGATCTCTGGGGCCAACGTCCTGACTTTC; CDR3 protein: CASSSGTGISGANVLTF
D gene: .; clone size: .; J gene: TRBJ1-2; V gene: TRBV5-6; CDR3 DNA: TGTGCCAGCAGCTCACCGGGACATTTTGGCTACACCTTC; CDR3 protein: CASSSPGHFGYTF
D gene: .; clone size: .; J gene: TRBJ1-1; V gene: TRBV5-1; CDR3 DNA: TGCGCCAGCAAGAAACAGGCACAGGGTGGCACTGAAGCTTTCTTT; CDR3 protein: CASKKQAQGGTEAFF
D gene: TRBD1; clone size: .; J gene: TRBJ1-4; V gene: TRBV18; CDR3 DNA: TGTGCCAGCTCTGATACAGGGGGCATCGTGTTTTTT; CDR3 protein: CASSDTGGIVFF
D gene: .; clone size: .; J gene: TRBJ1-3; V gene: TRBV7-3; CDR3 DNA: TGTGCCAGCAGCTTAGGGACCACAAACACCATATATTTT; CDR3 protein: CASSLGTTNTIYF
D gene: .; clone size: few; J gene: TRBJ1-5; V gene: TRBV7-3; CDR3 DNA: TGTGCCAGCAGCCAGGACCGAGATCAGCCCCAGCATTTT; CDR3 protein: CASSQDRDQPQHF
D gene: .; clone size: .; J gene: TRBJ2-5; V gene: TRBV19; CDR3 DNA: TGTGCCAGTAGCCTTAGCTGGGGGGAGACCCAGTACTTC; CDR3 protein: CASSLSWGETQYF
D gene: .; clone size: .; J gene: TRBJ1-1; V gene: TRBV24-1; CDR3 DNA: TGTGCCACCAGTGGGTCTGGGGGGAAAACTGAAGCTTTCTTT; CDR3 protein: CATSGSGGKTEAFF
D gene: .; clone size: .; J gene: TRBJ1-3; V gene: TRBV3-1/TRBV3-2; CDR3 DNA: TGTGCCAGCAGCCAGAGCCCGTCTGGAAACACCATATATTTT; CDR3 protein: CASSQSPSGNTIYF
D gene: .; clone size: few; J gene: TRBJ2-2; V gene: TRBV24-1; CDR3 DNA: TGTGCCACCAGTGGGGAGAAGACGAAAGGGGTGAGCACCGGGGAGCTGTTTTTT; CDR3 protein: CATSGEKTKGVSTGELFF
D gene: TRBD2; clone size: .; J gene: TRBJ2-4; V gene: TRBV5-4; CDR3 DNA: TGTGCCAGCAGCTTGGGTTTTAGCGGGGGTCGAAACATTCAGTACTTC; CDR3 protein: CASSLGFSGGRNIQYF
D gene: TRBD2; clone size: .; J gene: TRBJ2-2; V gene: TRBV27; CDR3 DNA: TGTGCCAGCAGTTTCACGGGCGGGGGGATTGACACCGGGGAGCTGTTTTTT; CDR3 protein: CASSFTGGGIDTGELFF
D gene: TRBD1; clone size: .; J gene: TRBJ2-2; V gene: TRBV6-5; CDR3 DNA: TGTGCCAGCAGGAGACAGGGTGTCACCGGGGAGCTGTTTTTT; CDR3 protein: CASRRQGVTGELFF
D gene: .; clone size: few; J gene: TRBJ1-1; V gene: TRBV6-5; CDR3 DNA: TGTGCCAGCAGTTATGGGACGGGGAACACTGAAGCTTTCTTT; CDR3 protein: CASSYGTGNTEAFF
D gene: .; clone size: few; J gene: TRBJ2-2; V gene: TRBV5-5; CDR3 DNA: TGTGCCAGCAGCTTGGAAGCCAGGGGAGGTACCGGGGAGCTGTTTTTT; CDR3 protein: CASSLEARGGTGELFF
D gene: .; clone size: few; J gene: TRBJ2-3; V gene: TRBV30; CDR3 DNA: TGTGCCTGGAGTGCCTCAACAGCCGCTAGCACAGATACGCAGTATTTT; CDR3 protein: CAWSASTAASTDTQYF
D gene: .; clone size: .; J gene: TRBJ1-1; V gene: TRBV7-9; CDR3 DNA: TGTGCCAGCAGCTTAGACCTGAACACTGAAGCTTTCTTT; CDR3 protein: CASSLDLNTEAFF
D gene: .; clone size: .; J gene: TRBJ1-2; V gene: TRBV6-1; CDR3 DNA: TGTGCCAGCAGTGACCCCGGAGGTTACTATGGCTACACCTTC; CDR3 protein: CASSDPGGYYGYTF
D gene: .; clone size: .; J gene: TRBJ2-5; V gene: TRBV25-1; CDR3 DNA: TGTGCCAGCGGCCTTCAAGAGACCCAGTACTTC; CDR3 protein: CASGLQETQYF
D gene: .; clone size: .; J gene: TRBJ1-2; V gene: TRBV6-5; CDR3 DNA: TGTGCCAGCAGTTACTCGAAGGGCAGCTATGGCTACACCTTC; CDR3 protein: CASSYSKGSYGYTF
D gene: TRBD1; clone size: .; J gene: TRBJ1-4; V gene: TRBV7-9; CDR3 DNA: TGTGCCAGCAGCTTAGCCCAGGGGGCGAATGAAAAACTGTTTTTT; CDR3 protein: CASSLAQGANEKLFF
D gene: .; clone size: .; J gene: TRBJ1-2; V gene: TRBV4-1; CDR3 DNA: TGCGCCAGCAGCCAAGTCTATCCCGCCACCGGCTACACCTTC; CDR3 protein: CASSQVYPATGYTF
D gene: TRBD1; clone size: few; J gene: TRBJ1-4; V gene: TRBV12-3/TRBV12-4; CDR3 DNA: TGTGCCAGCAGCACAGGGGGTGGTGAAAAACTGTTTTTT; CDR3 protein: CASSTGGGEKLFF
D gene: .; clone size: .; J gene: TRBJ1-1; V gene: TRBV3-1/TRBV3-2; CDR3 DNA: TGTGCCAGCAGCCAAGACCGACTTAGAGAGGCTTTCTTT; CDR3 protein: CASSQDRLREAFF
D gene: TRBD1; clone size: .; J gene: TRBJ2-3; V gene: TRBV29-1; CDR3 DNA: TGCAGCGGGGATGGGCAGGGACAGGGGATAGATACGCAGTATTTT; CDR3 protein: CSGDGQGQGIDTQYF
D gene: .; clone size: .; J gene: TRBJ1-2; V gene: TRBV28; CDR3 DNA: TGTGCCAGCACCTACCCTCCGGGCCAAATTAACTATGGCTACACCTTC; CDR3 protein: CASTYPPGQINYGYTF
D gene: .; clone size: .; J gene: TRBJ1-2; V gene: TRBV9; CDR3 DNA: TGTGCCAGCAGCCCCCGCTCCGGCCACAATTATGGCTACACCTTC; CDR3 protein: CASSPRSGHNYGYTF
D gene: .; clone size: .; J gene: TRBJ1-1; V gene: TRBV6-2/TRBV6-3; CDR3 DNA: TGTGCCAGCAGTACCCTTGTACGGGTGAACACTGAAGCTTTCTTT; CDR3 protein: CASSTLVRVNTEAFF
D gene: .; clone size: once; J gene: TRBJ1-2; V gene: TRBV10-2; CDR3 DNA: TGCGCCAGCAGTGAGTTTAACGGTTACTATGGCTACACCTTC; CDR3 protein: CASSEFNGYYGYTF
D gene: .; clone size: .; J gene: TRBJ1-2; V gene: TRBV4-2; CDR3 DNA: TGTGCCAGCAGCCAAGCGAGCGGGGCACAGTATGGCTACACCTTC; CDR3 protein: CASSQASGAQYGYTF
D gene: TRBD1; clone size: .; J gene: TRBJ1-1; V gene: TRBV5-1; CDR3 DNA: TGCGCCAGCAGACAGGGGGCGGGGAACACTGAAGCTTTCTTT; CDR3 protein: CASRQGAGNTEAFF
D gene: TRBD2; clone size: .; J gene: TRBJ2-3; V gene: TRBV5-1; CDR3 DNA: TGCGCCAGCAGCTTGGTTCCTAGCGGGGGCGGAGATACGCAGTATTTT; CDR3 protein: CASSLVPSGGGDTQYF
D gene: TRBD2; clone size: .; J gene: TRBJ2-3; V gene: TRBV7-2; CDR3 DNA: TGTGCCAGCAGCTTTCGGCTAGCGGGGAGGAGCACAGATACGCAGTATTTT; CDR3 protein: CASSFRLAGRSTDTQYF
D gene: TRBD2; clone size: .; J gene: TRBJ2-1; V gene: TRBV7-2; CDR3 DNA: TGTGCCAGCAGCTTACTTGGACTCGGGAGGAGGCGCAATGAGCAGTTCTTC; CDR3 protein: CASSLLGLGRRRNEQFF
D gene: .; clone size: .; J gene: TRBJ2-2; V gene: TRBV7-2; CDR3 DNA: TGTGCCAGCAGCCCGTCAAGAGGGAACACCGGGGAGCTGTTTTTT; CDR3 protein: CASSPSRGNTGELFF
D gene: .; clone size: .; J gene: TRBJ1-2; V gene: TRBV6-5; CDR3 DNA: TGTGCCAGCAAGGGGGGCGATGGCTACACCTTC; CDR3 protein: CASKGGDGYTF
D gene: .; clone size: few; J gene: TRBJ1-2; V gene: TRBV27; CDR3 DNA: TGTGCCAGCGGATCCAACACAGGGACGAATGGCTACACCTTC; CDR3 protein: CASGSNTGTNGYTF
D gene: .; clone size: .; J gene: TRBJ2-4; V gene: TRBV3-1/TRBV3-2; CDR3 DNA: TGTGCCAGCAGCCGCCGGCTCTTAGAGAAGGGGGACATTCAGTACTTC; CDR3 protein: CASSRRLLEKGDIQYF
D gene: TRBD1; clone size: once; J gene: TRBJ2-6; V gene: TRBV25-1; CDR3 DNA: TGTGCCCGACAGGGGAAGCTCTCTGGGGCCAACGTCCTGACTTTC; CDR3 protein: CARQGKLSGANVLTF
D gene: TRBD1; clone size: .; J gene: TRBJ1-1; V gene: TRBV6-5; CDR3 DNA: TGTGCCAGCAGTTCAGACAGGGTGAACACTGAAGCTTTCTTT; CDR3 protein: CASSSDRVNTEAFF
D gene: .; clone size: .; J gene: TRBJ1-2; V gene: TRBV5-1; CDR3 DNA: TGCGCCAGCAGCGAGGCAAGCAACTATGGCTACACCTTC; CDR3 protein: CASSEASNYGYTF
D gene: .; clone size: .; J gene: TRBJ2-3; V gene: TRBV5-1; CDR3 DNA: TGCGCCAGCAGCTTGATACCAGGGACGGGACTTAGCACAGATACGCAGTATTTT; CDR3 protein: CASSLIPGTGLSTDTQYF
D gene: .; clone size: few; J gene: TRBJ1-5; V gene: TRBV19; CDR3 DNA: TGTGCCAGTAGCAATTTATTCCAGGGCGCGGGCAATCAGCCCCAGCATTTT; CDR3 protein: CASSNLFQGAGNQPQHF
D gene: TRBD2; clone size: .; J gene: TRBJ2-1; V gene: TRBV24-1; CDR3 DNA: TGTGCCACCAGTGATCCTAGCGGGGGATGGGGTAATGAGCAGTTCTTC; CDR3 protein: CATSDPSGGWGNEQFF
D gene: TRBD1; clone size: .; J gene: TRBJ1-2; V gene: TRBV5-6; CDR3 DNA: TGTGCCAGCAGGCGGACAGGGGGCGTGGACTATGGCTACACCTTC; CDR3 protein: CASRRTGGVDYGYTF
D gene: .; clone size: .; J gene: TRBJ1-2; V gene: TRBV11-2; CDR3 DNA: TGTGCCAGCAGTCAGAGGCGGGCGAACTATGGCTACACCTTC; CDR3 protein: CASSQRRANYGYTF
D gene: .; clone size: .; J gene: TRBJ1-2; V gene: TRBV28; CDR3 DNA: TGTGCCAGCAGACTGGGAGGGGTATATGGCTACACCTTC; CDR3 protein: CASRLGGVYGYTF
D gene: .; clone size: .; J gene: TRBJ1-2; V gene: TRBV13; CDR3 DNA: TGTGCCAGCAGCTTAGTTCTCACCACAAGGGTGTATTATAATGGCTACACCTTC; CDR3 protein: CASSLVLTTRVYYNGYTF
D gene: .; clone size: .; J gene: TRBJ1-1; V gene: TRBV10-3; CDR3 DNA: TGTGCCATCAGTGAGCTTACAGGGATCACTGAAGCTTTCTTT; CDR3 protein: CAISELTGITEAFF